Described below is a single T cell receptor (beta chain) sequence and its context. Trimming pared 3 bases from V and 6 bases from J, leaving 14 bases between. The CDR3 totals 14 residues. Germline V lookup: CDR1 SGHTA, CDR2 FQGTGA. Measured with immunoSEQ multiplex PCR; TCRdb has only the in-frame clones, and not every one. The sample holds about 43,000 clones, less than 95% seen once. This sample stems from a study of graft-versus-host responses after intestinal transplantation. The source was PBMCs, collected approximately 350 days after intestinal transplant. This chain uses TRBV7-3 with TRBJ1-2, with D unclear. The clonotype originates from a human patient who received an intestinal transplant, so some T cells may come from the graft donor. The CDR3 DNA is TGTGCCAGCAGCTTGCGGGCCGGTCGGGATGGCTACACCTTC. This gives the protein CASSLRAGRDGYTF.